Presented here are 5 T cell receptor beta chains from one specimen sequenced in a study of Graves' ophthalmopathy and Graves' hyperthyroidism. The sequenced template was RNA, covering the TCR beta CDR3 region. Second-round multiplex PCR came after first-round RT-PCR with HTBI primers. In TCRdb, the multiplex PCR reads were re-called with MiXCR into one record per CDR3 protein. The sample shows 580,000 or so distinct CDR3 sequences, less than 40% of them seen only once. Sample: peripheral blood or thyroid tissue (not recorded which). The source is an adult man with Graves' hyperthyroidism.

Of note for this clonotype: One end of the junction does not line up with germline, which may come from a read error. This chain uses TRBV10-3 with TRBJ1-5, with 10 positions matching TRBD1. Germline lookup yields CDR1 ENHRY and CDR2 SYGVKD. The CDR3 consists of 13 residues. Here the CDR3 DNA reads TGTGCCAGCAGTGGGACAGGGGTCCAGCCCCAGCATTTT. Protein product: CASSGTGVQPQHF.

This clonotype was observed many times. This sequence joins TRBV19 and TRBJ1-2; D perhaps matches TRBD1 (6 bases). V was clipped by 4 bases and J by 3 bases, with 18 bases between them. Germline V CDR1 and CDR2: LNHDA, SQIVND (reference sequence). This CDR3 is 16 amino acids long. For the CDR3, the DNA is TGTGCCAGTAGTACCACCACCCCGACAGGCCACTATGGCTACACCTTC. This codes for CASSTTTPTGHYGYTF.

This clonotype was seen a handful of times. V is TRBV12-3 or TRBV12-4 and J is TRBJ2-2; possible D gene TRBD2, 5 bases. V lost 5 bases to trimming and J lost 4 bases, with 17 bases between them. The CDR3 extends over 16 amino acids. The CDR3 sequence: CASSPPGSGGTGELFF. As DNA, the CDR3 is TGTGCCAGCAGTCCCCCGGGATCAGGAGGCACCGGGGAGCTGTTTTTT.

This clonotype was detected only a few times. The CDR3 DNA follows: TGTGCTAGTGGCCGGACAGGGGTTCAGCCCCAGCATTTT. Its translation: CASGRTGVQPQHF. This sequence joins TRBV12-5 and TRBJ1-5; 9 bases agree with TRBD1. The ends lost 6 bases at V and 6 bases at J; junction bases unmatched: 3. The CDR3 extends over 13 amino acids. Germline V CDR1 and CDR2: LGHNT, FRNRAP.

V is TRBV19 and J is TRBJ2-5; 8 bases fit TRBD1. The CDR3 covers 13 residues. Germline trimming cut 6 bases from V and 4 bases from J; bases unmatched to any gene: 4. Germline V gene lookup returns CDR1 LNHDA and CDR2 SQIVND (reference sequence). The CDR3 DNA is TGTGCCAGTAGGAGGACAGGGCTAGAGACCCAGTACTTC. As protein: CASRRTGLETQYF.